This T cell receptor beta chain was identified during a study of OX40 agonist ivuxolimab in advanced cancers. This CDR3 spans 14 amino acids. Germline V gives CDR1 MRHNA, CDR2 SNTAGT. With V trimmed by 4 bases and J by 4 bases, 0 bases remained unmatched. Libraries were prepared by immunoSEQ multiplex PCR; TCRdb keeps only in-frame clonotypes and omits some of them. Of 35,000 to 45,000 clones listed, under 90% are singletons. This TCR was sampled from an adult with an advanced solid tumor such as melanoma, head and neck, liver or kidney cancer. This chain joins TRBV6-4 and TRBJ2-3; TRBD2 agrees at 12 bases. Sequenced here: CD4+ or CD8+ T cells sorted from blood, sampled in a trial of the OX40 agonist ivuxolimab. CDR3 sequence: CASSGTSGADTQYF. CDR3 DNA sequence: TGTGCCAGCAGTGGGACTAGCGGGGCAGATACGCAGTATTTT.